These 8 T cell receptor beta chains came from one sample sequenced in a study of T cells after posttransplantation cyclophosphamide. Assay: immunoSEQ multiplex PCR; the TCRdb copy retains only in-frame clones and omits some. This sample comprises 35,000 to 40,000 clones, none seen once only. Sequencing was carried out using PBMCs. The receptor set was obtained from a man aged 50-59 years in good health, CMV-negative, and a related stem cell transplant donor.

This clone was detected ten times or more. This sequence joins TRBV7-2 and TRBJ1-1; D remains ambiguous. Germline CDR1 is SGHTA and CDR2 is FQGNSA. The germline V and J ends were trimmed by 3 bases and 4 bases, with 9 bases remaining between them. The CDR3 is made up of 13 amino acids. CDR3 nucleotides: TGTGCCAGCAGCTTGAACCGGGGCACTGAAGCTTTCTTT. Encoded protein: CASSLNRGTEAFF.

This clone was recorded many times. The chain carries TRBV7-9 and TRBJ1-5; D is perhaps TRBD1 (6 bases). The CDR3 sequence is 15 residues long. V gave up 6 bases and J gave up 1 base, with 13 bases separating them. The germline V gene encodes CDR1 SEHNR and CDR2 FQNEAQ (reference sequence). The CDR3 sequence: CASRSSGQSNQPQHF. The DNA of the CDR3 is TGTGCCAGCAGGTCCTCAGGACAGAGCAATCAGCCCCAGCATTTT.

The table lists this clone with many counts. The CDR3 reads CASSLPRGNGNEKLFF. CDR3 coding DNA: TGCGCCAGCAGCCTTCCAAGGGGAAATGGTAATGAAAAACTGTTTTTT. The chain couples TRBV5-1 to TRBJ1-4; perhaps TRBD1 as D (5 bases). In germline, CDR1 is SGHRS, CDR2 YFSETQ. V lost 4 bases, J lost 4 bases, and 17 bases lay in between. This CDR3 has 16 amino acids.

This clone has ten or more counts. The chain has TRBV29-1 and TRBJ2-3; a weak D match, TRBD1 (5 bases). V was shortened by 3 bases and J by 3 bases, with 10 bases between the two germline ends. Germline V gene lookup returns CDR1 SQVTM and CDR2 ANQGSEA. This CDR3 is built from 13 residues. CDR3 DNA sequence: TGCAGCGTTGATCAGGGTGGGACAGATACGCAGTATTTT. It is translated as CSVDQGGTDTQYF.

This clone occurred many times. V gene TRBV6-1 combines with J gene TRBJ2-7; possibly TRBD1 for D (6 bases). The CDR3 length is 14 residues. Trimming pared 4 bases from V and 0 bases from J, leaving 10 bases between. Germline V gene sequence: CDR1 MNHNS, CDR2 SASEGT. The CDR3 loop reads CASSVAQGSYEQYF. DNA of the CDR3: TGTGCCAGCAGTGTGGCACAGGGCTCCTACGAGCAGTACTTC.

There are many counts of this clone. This rearrangement joins TRBV25-1 to TRBJ2-7, with D unresolved. V shed 4 bases and J shed 2 bases, with 12 bases lying between them. The germline CDR1 and CDR2 sequences are MGHDK and SYGVNS. The CDR3 is made up of 14 amino acids. The CDR3 bases are TGTGCCAGCAGTGTGTCCTCTAAAGCCTACGAGCAGTACTTC. This codes for CASSVSSKAYEQYF.

The chain employs TRBV18 and TRBJ1-2, with 10 bases fitting TRBD1. Germline CDR1 reads KGHSH; CDR2 reads LQKENI. There are 14 residues in the CDR3. The V gene end was trimmed by 2 bases and the J gene end by 7 bases; junction bases not matched to a gene: 4. Here the CDR3 DNA reads TGTGCCAGCTCACCAGAGGGACAGGGGTCTGGCTACACCTTC. It yields the protein CASSPEGQGSGYTF. Based on the CDR3 plus reference TRBV18 and TRBJ1-2, the full variable domain is NAGVMQNPRHLVRRRGQEARLRCSPMKGHSHVYWYRQLPEEGLKFMVYLQKENIIDESGMPKERFSAEFPKEGPSILRIQQVVRGDSAAYFCASSPEGQGSGYTFGSGTRLTVV.

Ten or more counts support this clone. The genes are TRBV5-4 and TRBJ2-7; possibly TRBD1 for D (6 bases). CDR3 size: 17 residues. Germline V gives CDR1 SGHNT, CDR2 YYREEE (reference sequence). V was trimmed by 0 bases and J by 5 bases, leaving 21 bases between them. The CDR3 DNA sequence: TGTGCCAGCAGCTTGGACAGGGCGACCTTATCCACCCACGAGCAGTACTTC. Its translation is CASSLDRATLSTHEQYF.